The next 15 T cell receptor beta chains were all read from a single sample in a study of glioma-infiltrating T cells after dendritic cell vaccination. Method: immunoSEQ multiplex PCR; TCRdb's copy keeps in-frame clones and lacks some. The table shows some 87,000 clones, with more than 70% occurring only once. The material was blood, obtained before dendritic cell vaccination. The receptor set was obtained from a human donor with glioblastoma.

The chain employs TRBV7-9 and TRBJ2-7; 8 bases map to TRBD2. The V and J ends lost 3 bases and 2 bases, in that order; junction bases with no gene match: 9. Germline CDR1 is SEHNR and CDR2 is FQNEAQ (reference sequence). The CDR3 contains 16 residues. CDR3 loop: CASSFLSGAHAYEQYF. The CDR3, as DNA: TGTGCCAGCAGCTTTCTTAGCGGGGCCCATGCCTACGAGCAGTACTTC.

There are a few counts of this clone. The rearrangement joins TRBV5-8 to TRBJ1-5; 9 positions agree with TRBD1. Per germline, CDR1 SGHTS and CDR2 YDEGEE. CDR3 size: 16 residues. After removal of 4 bases from V and 2 bases from J, the junction contained 7 bases not matched to a gene. CDR3 nucleotides: TGTGCCAGCAGCACCGGGACAGGGCTAGGCAATCAGCCCCAGCATTTT. Amino acids: CASSTGTGLGNQPQHF.

The chain has TRBV25-1 and TRBJ2-7; 10 bases align to TRBD1. V trimming: 3 bases; J trimming: 4 bases; junction bases outside the gene matches: 6. Germline V gene lookup returns CDR1 MGHDK and CDR2 SYGVNS. The CDR3 is made up of 15 amino acids. CDR3: CASSDRDRGRYEQYF. The CDR3 nucleotides are TGTGCCAGCAGTGACAGAGACAGGGGGCGATACGAGCAGTACTTC.

This chain's CDR3 is CASSPRGGEGGGETQYF. In nucleotides, the CDR3 is TGTGCCAGCAGCCCCCGGGGGGGGGAGGGTGGAGGGGAGACCCAGTACTTC. The chain recombines TRBV9 with TRBJ2-5; TRBD2 matches 8 bases. Germline V gene data show CDR1 as SGDLS and CDR2 as YYNGEE. V shed 4 bases, J shed 5 bases, and the junction held 16 bases outside the gene matches. The CDR3 runs to 17 residues.

CDR3 sequence reads: CASSLAGVNGYTF. In DNA form, the CDR3 reads TGTGCCAGCAGCTTAGCAGGGGTCAATGGCTACACCTTC. The V call is TRBV7-6, the J call TRBJ1-2; a weak D match, TRBD1 (5 bases). The V gene's germline CDR1 is SGHVS and CDR2 FNYEAQ. The CDR3 is made up of 13 amino acids. The V end lost 0 bases, the J end lost 6 bases, and 8 bases lay between the germline ends. The variable domain in full, with the rest retrieved from reference TRBV7-6 and TRBJ1-2, is GAGVSQSPRYKVTKRGQDVALRCDPISGHVSLYWYRQALGQGPEFLTYFNYEAQQDKSGLPNDRFSAERPEGSISTLTIQRTEQRDSAMYRCASSLAGVNGYTFGSGTRLTVV.

V gene TRBV5-4 combines with J gene TRBJ2-7; a possible D gene is TRBD1 (5 bases). There are 13 residues in the CDR3. V was trimmed by 2 bases and J by 5 bases, leaving 11 bases between them. The germline V gene has CDR1 SGHNT and CDR2 YYREEE (reference sequence). The CDR3 region has the DNA TGTGCCAGCAGCTTCCCAGGGTGGGACGAGCAGTACTTC. Translating gives CASSFPGWDEQYF.

This clone was detected only a few times. The rearrangement links TRBV5-1 to TRBJ1-2, with no clear D. Deletions cut 4 bases from V and 8 bases from J, with 15 bases between. Germline lookup yields CDR1 SGHRS and CDR2 YFSETQ. The CDR3 runs 13 residues. In nucleotides, the CDR3 is TGCGCCAGCAGCCCCGGCGGTCGCCGAGGCTACACCTTC. It encodes CASSPGGRRGYTF.

The chain recombines TRBV19 with TRBJ2-5, with 7 bases fitting TRBD1. The ends lost 2 bases at V and 1 base at J; junction bases unmatched: 4. In germline, CDR1 is LNHDA, CDR2 SQIVND (reference sequence). The CDR3 spans 15 residues. The DNA of the CDR3 is TGTGCCAGTAGTATAAGGGGACAGTTCCAAGAGACCCAGTACTTC. This encodes CASSIRGQFQETQYF.

V gene TRBV9 combines with J gene TRBJ2-7; D is unclear. V lost 3 bases, J lost 5 bases, and 12 bases lay in between. CDR3 length: 13 residues. The germline V gene has CDR1 SGDLS and CDR2 YYNGEE. Here the CDR3 reads CASSARGSDEQYF. Written as DNA, the CDR3 is TGTGCCAGCAGCGCCCGAGGTAGTGACGAGCAGTACTTC.

The chain recombines TRBV30 with TRBJ2-3, with 8 bases that match TRBD2. Germline loops: CDR1 GTSNPN, CDR2 SVGIG (reference sequence). The CDR3 covers 14 residues. The V and J ends lost 3 bases and 3 bases, in that order; junction bases with no gene match: 5. CDR3 loop: CAWRLAGGTDTQYF. CDR3 coding DNA: TGTGCCTGGAGGTTGGCGGGAGGTACAGATACGCAGTATTTT.

V and J are TRBV6-1 and TRBJ1-2, with a weak D call TRBD1 (6 bases). The CDR3 totals 13 residues. The ends were cut back, 7 bases at V and 5 bases at J, with 14 bases in the middle. In germline, CDR1 is MNHNS, CDR2 SASEGT. The DNA for the CDR3 is TGTGCCAGCAAACAGGGAGATTTATATGGCTACACCTTC. Translation gives CASKQGDLYGYTF.

The chain links TRBV25-1 to TRBJ2-5, with TRBD2 as a possible D gene (5 bases). The germline V and J ends were trimmed by 5 bases and 5 bases, with 15 bases remaining between them. The germline V gene has CDR1 MGHDK and CDR2 SYGVNS. This CDR3 is 14 amino acids long. The CDR3 sequence: CASSLLGNRETQYF. The CDR3 region has the DNA TGTGCCAGCAGTCTCCTCGGGAATAGGGAGACCCAGTACTTC.

The rearrangement links TRBV5-1 to TRBJ2-3; D gene ambiguous. Trimming took off 0 bases at V and 4 bases at J, with 3 bases between the two ends. The CDR3 totals 12 residues. CDR1 and CDR2 from the germline V gene are SGHRS and YFSETQ. CDR3 region: CASSLAADTQYF. Here the CDR3 DNA reads TGCGCCAGCAGCTTGGCCGCAGATACGCAGTATTTT.

This clone was seen a few times. The V gene is TRBV4-2, the J gene TRBJ1-6; TRBD1 matches 9 bases. In germline, CDR1 is LGHNA, CDR2 YNFKEQ. The CDR3 runs 15 residues. The V segment lost 7 bases and the J segment 6 bases; nucleotides outside the gene matches: 7. CDR3: CASTRDRVTNSPLHF. CDR3 nucleotides: TGTGCCAGCACCCGGGACAGGGTCACTAATTCACCCCTCCACTTT.

The chain recombines TRBV2 with TRBJ2-2; 8 bases align to TRBD1. CDR3 size: 14 residues. The V gene end was trimmed by 8 bases and the J gene end by 6 bases; junction bases not matched to a gene: 8. The V gene's germline CDR1 is SNHLY and CDR2 FYNNEI. CDR3 in amino acids: CASGQGLVAGELFF. CDR3 bases: TGTGCCAGCGGACAGGGTCTTGTCGCCGGGGAGCTGTTTTTT.